These 28 T cell receptor beta chains came from one sample sequenced in a study of shared clonotypes between healthy human individuals. The table came from immunoSEQ multiplex PCR; TCRdb's copy has only in-frame clones and leaves some out. The sample has millions of clones; just under 95% are singletons. Naive CD8 cells were CD45RO-negative, positively selected for CCR7, excluding terminally differentiated effector memory CD45RA+ cells. The sample taken for sequencing was naive CD8+ T cells sorted from blood. The receptors shown here come from a man between 18 and 35 years old in good health.

DNA of the CDR3: TGTGCCAGCAGTCATAAGGGGGCGGCGAACACTGAAGCTTTCTTT. Translating it yields CASSHKGAANTEAFF. The V and J genes are TRBV6-5 and TRBJ1-1, with TRBD1 identical over 7 bases. Losses at the gene ends were 5 bases for V and 1 base for J; bases not matched to a gene: 7. Germline CDR1 is MNHEY and CDR2 is SVGAGI. The CDR3 is 15 residues long.

V is TRBV6-1 and J is TRBJ1-6, with D unresolved. Germline V gene data show CDR1 as MNHNS and CDR2 as SASEGT. V was pared by 2 bases and J by 7 bases, with 15 bases between. This CDR3 spans 16 amino acids. The DNA of the CDR3 is TGTGCCAGCAGTGAACTCCCGGTGTCTGGGAATTCACCCCTCCACTTT. Protein sequence: CASSELPVSGNSPLHF.

The chain has TRBV6-1 and TRBJ2-4; no reliable D call. Germline CDR1 MNHNS, CDR2 SASEGT. The CDR3 sequence is 14 residues long. The V end lost 6 bases, the J end lost 7 bases, and 16 bases lay between the germline ends. The CDR3 nucleotides are TGTGCCAGCAGCGTAGGTTTGGTAGGGAACATTCAGTACTTC. The encoded protein is CASSVGLVGNIQYF.

On this clone: The sample contains more than one DNA sequence encoding this CDR3. This chain joins TRBV19 and TRBJ2-7; 7 bases match TRBD2. This CDR3 contains 14 residues. The junction had 0 bases not matched to a gene; V was cut back by 1 base and J by 0 bases. The germline V gene encodes CDR1 LNHDA and CDR2 SQIVND (reference sequence). The CDR3 sequence is CASSIGGGSYEQYF. Written as DNA, the CDR3 is TGTGCCAGTAGTATAGGCGGGGGCTCCTACGAGCAGTACTTC.

This clone was recorded only once. The gene calls are TRBV15 and TRBJ2-4; 9 nucleotides align to TRBD1. This CDR3 contains 16 residues. V shed 3 bases, J shed 1 base, and the junction held 4 bases outside the gene matches. CDR1 is LNHNV and CDR2 is YYDKDF in the germline V gene (reference sequence). CDR3 nucleotides: TGTGCCACCAGCAGGAGGACAGGGGTGGCCAAAAACATTCAGTACTTC. This encodes CATSRRTGVAKNIQYF.

CDR3 nucleotides: TGTGCCAGCAGGCGAGGGACTACTTCCACCGGGGAGCTGTTTTTT. This gives the protein CASRRGTTSTGELFF. The chain employs TRBV9 and TRBJ2-2; 7 nucleotides agree with TRBD2. The CDR3 is 15 amino acids. Looked up from germline, CDR1 is SGDLS and CDR2 is YYNGEE. Losses at the gene ends were 5 bases for V and 4 bases for J; bases not matched to a gene: 8.

This chain joins TRBV7-5 and TRBJ1-1. TRBV7-5 is annotated as a pseudogene. The CDR3 covers 18 residues. The CDR3 sequence is CARSTSFRDLERNTEAFF. The CDR3 bases are TGTGCCAGAAGCACCTCCTTCCGGGACCTCGAGAGGAACACTGAAGCTTTCTTT.

Only a few counts were recorded for this clone. V gene TRBV2 combines with J gene TRBJ2-7; TRBD1 aligns across 9 bases. Trimming cost V 6 bases and J 6 bases; bases outside gene matches: 9. CDR3 size: 14 residues. CDR1 is SNHLY, CDR2 FYNNEI, per germline. The CDR3 loop reads CASRAGTGIVEQYF. In DNA form, the CDR3 reads TGTGCCAGCAGGGCCGGGACAGGGATCGTCGAGCAGTACTTC.

This chain connects TRBV5-4 to TRBJ2-7; a possible D gene is TRBD2 (5 bases). The V gene's germline CDR1 is SGHNT and CDR2 YYREEE (reference sequence). V gave up 4 bases and J gave up 4 bases, with 15 bases separating them. The CDR3 covers 14 residues. CDR3 sequence: CASSLGERRYEQYF. Here the CDR3 DNA reads TGTGCCAGCAGCCTCGGGGAGCGGCGGTACGAGCAGTACTTC.

The chain couples TRBV11-2 to TRBJ2-7, with 7 bases aligning to TRBD2. The V segment lost 5 bases and the J segment 0 bases; nucleotides outside the gene matches: 7. CDR1 is SGHAT, CDR2 FQNNGV, per germline. This CDR3 has 15 amino acids. CDR3 loop: CASSHEAGDSYEQYF. For the CDR3, the DNA is TGTGCCAGCAGCCATGAGGCGGGGGACTCCTACGAGCAGTACTTC.

The chain recombines TRBV2 with TRBJ2-6, with 7 bases matching TRBD1. Germline lookup yields CDR1 SNHLY and CDR2 FYNNEI. The V segment lost 10 bases and the J segment 1 base; nucleotides outside the gene matches: 22. The CDR3 covers 20 residues. The CDR3 loop reads CATSDWSTGALVSGANVLTF. The CDR3 DNA reads as TGTGCCACCTCTGATTGGAGCACAGGGGCCCTAGTATCTGGGGCCAACGTCCTGACTTTC.

The chain uses TRBV7-9 and TRBJ1-1, with D possibly matching TRBD1 (6 bases). The CDR3 is 15 residues long. The V end was cut by 3 bases, the J end by 4 bases, with 15 bases between. Germline values: CDR1 SEHNR, CDR2 FQNEAQ (reference sequence). The CDR3 DNA is TGTGCCAGCAGCTTTGAAGGCAGGGGTATCACTGAAGCTTTCTTT. It yields the protein CASSFEGRGITEAFF.

This chain links TRBV7-8 with TRBJ2-7; D may be TRBD1 (5 bases). The CDR3 extends over 15 amino acids. The germline gives CDR1 SGHVS, CDR2 FQNEAQ. Trimming took 5 bases from V and 4 from J, leaving 18 bases between them. CDR3 in amino acids: CASSATARGSYEQYF. The CDR3 region has the DNA TGTGCCAGCAGCGCCACAGCTAGGGGATCATACGAGCAGTACTTC.

The rearrangement links TRBV28 to TRBJ2-2; D unresolved. The CDR3 totals 14 residues. CDR1 and CDR2 from the germline V gene are MDHEN and SYDVKM. Trimming cost V 2 bases and J 4 bases, with 8 bases left between them. DNA for the CDR3: TGTGCCAGCAGTTTAGCACATAGCACCGGGGAGCTGTTTTTT. Its translation: CASSLAHSTGELFF.

About this clone: This sample also contains other DNA sequences that code for the same CDR3. The chain combines TRBV7-9 with TRBJ2-7; no definite D call. This CDR3 has 14 residues. Germline V gives CDR1 SEHNR, CDR2 FQNEAQ (reference sequence). Deletions cut 2 bases from V and 1 base from J, with 9 bases between. The CDR3, as DNA: TGTGCCAGCAGCTTATCTGGTGCATCCTACGAGCAGTACTTC. This translates into CASSLSGASYEQYF. The full variable domain, its missing parts supplied by reference TRBV7-9 and TRBJ2-7, is DTGVSQNPRHKITKRGQNVTFRCDPISEHNRLYWYRQTLGQGPEFLTYFQNEAQLEKSRLLSDRFSAERPKGSFSTLEIQRTEQGDSAMYLCASSLSGASYEQYFGPGTRLTVT.

The chain employs TRBV6-5 and TRBJ2-7; D remains unclear. Trimming removed 0 bases from V and 1 base from J, with 7 bases in between. This CDR3 has 14 amino acids. In germline, CDR1 is MNHEY, CDR2 SVGAGI. Written as DNA, the CDR3 is TGTGCCAGCAGTTACTCGAAACAGTCCTACGAGCAGTACTTC. It specifies CASSYSKQSYEQYF.

The gene calls are TRBV13 and TRBJ1-4, with 10 bases that match TRBD1. J was trimmed by 6 bases and V by 4 bases; bases with no gene match: 5. CDR1 PRHDT and CDR2 FYEKMQ come from the germline V gene (reference sequence). This CDR3 spans 15 amino acids. The CDR3 sequence is CASSYSGTGDEKLFF. The CDR3, as DNA: TGTGCCAGCAGCTATAGCGGGACAGGGGATGAAAAACTGTTTTTT.

The chain has TRBV7-9 and TRBJ2-2; 8 nucleotides line up with TRBD2. The CDR3 runs 15 residues. Trimming removed 0 bases from V and 6 bases from J; junction bases left unmatched: 3. Per the germline V gene, CDR1 is SEHNR and CDR2 is FQNEAQ (reference sequence). CDR3 coding DNA: TGTGCCAGCAGCTTAGCGGGAGCGGGAGCCGGGGAGCTGTTTTTT. Protein sequence: CASSLAGAGAGELFF.

The chain is built from TRBV10-3 and TRBJ1-5; D may be TRBD1 (5 bases). This CDR3 is 15 amino acids long. Germline CDR1 is ENHRY and CDR2 is SYGVKD. Trimming removed 2 bases from V and 3 bases from J, with 11 bases in between. CDR3 nucleotide sequence: TGTGCCATCAGTGAGCCCTCAGGGACCAATCAGCCCCAGCATTTT. Translation: CAISEPSGTNQPQHF.

The CDR3 DNA reads as TGTGCCAGCAGCGGACTCCCCCGGGGAGACAATGAGCAGTTCTTC. This sequence encodes CASSGLPRGDNEQFF. The rearrangement links TRBV6-1 to TRBJ2-1, with D possibly TRBD2 on 5 matching bases. Germline lookup yields CDR1 MNHNS and CDR2 SASEGT. CDR3 length equals 15 residues. Deletions cut 6 bases from V and 5 bases from J, with 17 bases between.

This clone occurred once. The V call is TRBV27, the J call TRBJ2-7; D is possibly TRBD1 (6 bases). This CDR3 contains 13 residues. Germline assignment: CDR1 MNHEY and CDR2 SMNVEV (reference sequence). V lost 5 bases to trimming and J lost 4 bases, with 12 bases between them. DNA for the CDR3: TGTGCCAGCAGTATACAGGGTTTGTACGAGCAGTACTTC. Translating it yields CASSIQGLYEQYF.

The chain is built from TRBV27 and TRBJ1-3; D is uncertain. Germline V gene data show CDR1 as MNHEY and CDR2 as SMNVEV (reference sequence). V lost 5 bases to trimming and J lost 3 bases, with 14 bases between them. This CDR3 comprises 15 residues. The CDR3 bases are TGTGCCAGCAGTCCCACCCACGGGCTTGGAAACACCATATATTTT. It specifies CASSPTHGLGNTIYF.

The chain uses TRBV7-2 and TRBJ1-2, with D unclear. Germline V CDR1 and CDR2: SGHTA, FQGNSA. The CDR3 covers 17 residues. Trimming left V 5 bases short and J 3 bases short, with 22 bases between. The CDR3: CASSQYKWPRPDYGYTF. DNA for the CDR3: TGTGCCAGCAGCCAATACAAATGGCCGCGGCCTGACTATGGCTACACCTTC.

For this clone: Other DNA variants within this sample encode the same CDR3. V is TRBV5-1 and J is TRBJ2-3; 11 nucleotides line up with TRBD2. This CDR3 comprises 15 residues. Germline CDR1 is SGHRS and CDR2 is YFSETQ. Unmatched junction bases numbered 0, after V lost 0 bases and J lost 3 bases. As DNA, the CDR3 is TGCGCCAGCAGCTTGGGGACTAGCGGGACAGATACGCAGTATTTT. Protein sequence: CASSLGTSGTDTQYF.

This clone appeared a single time. This chain links TRBV11-3 with TRBJ2-1; 12 positions agree with TRBD1. Germline V gene sequence: CDR1 SGHNT, CDR2 YENEEA. Losses at the gene ends were 4 bases for V and 7 bases for J; bases not matched to a gene: 8. The CDR3 is made up of 16 amino acids. CDR3 sequence (DNA): TGTGCCAGCAGCTCGGGACAGGGGGCCGCCTGGAATGAGCAGTTCTTC. Protein sequence: CASSSGQGAAWNEQFF.

This clone was seen only once. The genes are TRBV7-2 and TRBJ2-7; D gene ambiguous. The V gene lost 0 bases and the J gene lost 3 bases, with 9 bases spanning the gap. This CDR3 is built from 14 residues. In germline, CDR1 is SGHTA, CDR2 FQGNSA. CDR3 sequence: CASSLAYNVYEQYF. The CDR3 nucleotides are TGTGCCAGCAGCTTAGCTTACAATGTCTACGAGCAGTACTTC.

The CDR3 DNA is TGTGCCAGTAGTATGTGGGGTGGGGAGCTGTTTTTT. Its protein is CASSMWGGELFF. The V and J genes are TRBV19 and TRBJ2-2; D remains ambiguous. CDR3 length equals 12 residues. CDR1 and CDR2 (germline): LNHDA, SQIVND (reference sequence). V lost 3 bases, J lost 8 bases, and 7 bases lay in between.

This chain uses TRBV7-8 with TRBJ2-7, with 9 nucleotides matching TRBD1. The V gene end was trimmed by 6 bases and the J gene end by 5 bases; junction bases not matched to a gene: 11. Germline CDR1 and CDR2: SGHVS and FQNEAQ. There are 15 residues in the CDR3. The CDR3 region is CASRSPRDRVDEQYF. Here the CDR3 DNA reads TGTGCCAGCAGGTCACCTCGGGACAGGGTCGACGAGCAGTACTTC.